This T cell receptor beta chain comes out of a study of CD8+ T cells in alopecia areata. Study in general: For the treated group, dosing was oral tofacitinib at 5 to 10 mg twice daily.

Obtained from alopecia areata patients were lesional scalp punch biopsies along with peripheral blood. Investigators sorted PBMCs to obtain both CD4+ and CD8+ T cells. RNA extraction and reverse transcription yielded cDNA as sequencing template. Here immunoSEQ multiplex PCR was the method, and the copy in TCRdb shows in-frame clones only, minus some. The table has about 120,000 clones, 35% to 45% seen once. A few counts support this clone. Its matching antigen is unknown. Study-wide results and limits: Alopecia totalis/universalis scalp especially showed more expanded CD8+ clones than normal scalp.

This CDR3 spans 13 amino acids. The V and J ends lost 7 bases and 2 bases respectively, with 10 bases between them. Germline V gene lookup returns CDR1 MDHEN and CDR2 SYDVKM. Sample: CD4+ T cells sorted from blood. The sequence was obtained from a human donor with alopecia areata. This rearrangement joins TRBV28 to TRBJ2-3, with no clear D. The CDR3 nucleotides read TGTGCCAGCATAGGACCGGTCACAGATACGCAGTATTTT. It encodes CASIGPVTDTQYF.